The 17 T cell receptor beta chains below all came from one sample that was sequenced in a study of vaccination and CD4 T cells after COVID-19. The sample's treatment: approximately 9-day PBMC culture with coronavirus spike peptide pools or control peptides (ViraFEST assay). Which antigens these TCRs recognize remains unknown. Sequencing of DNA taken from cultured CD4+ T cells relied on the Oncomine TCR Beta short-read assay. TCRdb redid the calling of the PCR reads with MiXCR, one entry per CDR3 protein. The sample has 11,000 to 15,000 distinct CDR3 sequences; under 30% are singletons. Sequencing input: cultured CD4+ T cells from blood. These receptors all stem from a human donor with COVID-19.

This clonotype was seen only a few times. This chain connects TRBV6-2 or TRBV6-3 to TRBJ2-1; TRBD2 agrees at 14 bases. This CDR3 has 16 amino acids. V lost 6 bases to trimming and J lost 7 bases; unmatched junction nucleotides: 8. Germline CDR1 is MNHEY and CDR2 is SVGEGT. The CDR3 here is CASRRGLAGGINEQFF. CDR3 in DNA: TGTGCCAGCAGACGAGGACTAGCGGGGGGCATTAATGAGCAGTTCTTC.

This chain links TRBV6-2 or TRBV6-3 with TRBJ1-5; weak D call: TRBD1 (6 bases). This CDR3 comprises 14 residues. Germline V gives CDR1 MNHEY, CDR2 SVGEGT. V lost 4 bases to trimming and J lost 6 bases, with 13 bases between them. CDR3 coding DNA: TGTGCCAGCAGTTTACAGGGATGGGGTCAGCCCCAGCATTTT. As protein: CASSLQGWGQPQHF.

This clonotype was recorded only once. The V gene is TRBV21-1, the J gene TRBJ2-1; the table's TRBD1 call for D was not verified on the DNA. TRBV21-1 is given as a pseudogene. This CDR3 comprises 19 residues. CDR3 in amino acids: CASSKFGPGGGAFPNEQFF. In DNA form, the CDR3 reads TGTGCCAGCAGCAAATTTGGCCCGGGAGGGGGGGCGTTTCCCAATGAGCAGTTCTTC.

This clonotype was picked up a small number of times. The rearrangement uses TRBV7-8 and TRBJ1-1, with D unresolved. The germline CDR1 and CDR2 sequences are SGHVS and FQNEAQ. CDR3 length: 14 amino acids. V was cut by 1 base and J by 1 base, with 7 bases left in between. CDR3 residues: CASSLGPPNTEAFF. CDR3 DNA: TGTGCCAGCAGCTTAGGTCCGCCGAACACTGAAGCTTTCTTT.

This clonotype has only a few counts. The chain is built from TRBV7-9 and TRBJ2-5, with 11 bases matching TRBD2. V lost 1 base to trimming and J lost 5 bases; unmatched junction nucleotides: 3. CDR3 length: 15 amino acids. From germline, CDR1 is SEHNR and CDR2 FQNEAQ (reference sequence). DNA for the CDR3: TGTGCCAGCAGCTTAGGACTAGCGGGGAGTGAGACCCAGTACTTC. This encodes CASSLGLAGSETQYF.

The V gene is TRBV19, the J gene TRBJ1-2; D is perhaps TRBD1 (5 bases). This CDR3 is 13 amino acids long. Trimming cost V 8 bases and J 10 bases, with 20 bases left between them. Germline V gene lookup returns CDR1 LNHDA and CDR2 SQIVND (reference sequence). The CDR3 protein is CASGGGPPGDYTF. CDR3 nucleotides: TGTGCCAGTGGCGGCGGTCCACCGGGGGACTACACCTTC.

The CDR3, as DNA: TGCGCCAGCAGGTCCGGGGGGTTCCAAGAGACCCAGTACTTC. This translates into CASRSGGFQETQYF. This chain links TRBV5-1 with TRBJ2-5; TRBD2 matches at 7 bases. The germline V gene encodes CDR1 SGHRS and CDR2 YFSETQ. This CDR3 has 14 amino acids. Unmatched junction bases numbered 5, after V lost 5 bases and J lost 1 base.

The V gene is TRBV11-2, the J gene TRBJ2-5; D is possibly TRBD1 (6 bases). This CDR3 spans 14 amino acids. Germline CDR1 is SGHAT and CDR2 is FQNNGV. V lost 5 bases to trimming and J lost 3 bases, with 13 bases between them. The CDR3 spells CASSIGTRKETQYF. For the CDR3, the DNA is TGTGCCAGCAGCATCGGGACAAGGAAAGAGACCCAGTACTTC.

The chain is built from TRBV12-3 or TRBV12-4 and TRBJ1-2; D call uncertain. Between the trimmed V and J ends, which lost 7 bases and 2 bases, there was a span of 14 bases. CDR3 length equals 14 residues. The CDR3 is CASTLSRVNYGYTF. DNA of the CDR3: TGTGCCAGCACCCTGAGTAGGGTGAACTATGGCTACACCTTC.

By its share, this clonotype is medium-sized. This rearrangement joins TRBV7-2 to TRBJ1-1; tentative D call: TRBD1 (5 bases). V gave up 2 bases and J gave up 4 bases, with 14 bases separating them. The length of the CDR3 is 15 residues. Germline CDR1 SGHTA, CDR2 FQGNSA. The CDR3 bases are TGTGCCAGCAGCTTATTCGGGGCGCGAGCCACTGAAGCTTTCTTT. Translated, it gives CASSLFGARATEAFF.

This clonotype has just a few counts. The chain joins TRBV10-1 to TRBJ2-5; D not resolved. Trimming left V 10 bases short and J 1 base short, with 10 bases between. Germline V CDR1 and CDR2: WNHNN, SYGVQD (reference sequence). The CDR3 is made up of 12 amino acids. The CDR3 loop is CATSPAQETQYF. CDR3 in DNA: TGCGCCACGAGTCCGGCCCAAGAGACCCAGTACTTC.

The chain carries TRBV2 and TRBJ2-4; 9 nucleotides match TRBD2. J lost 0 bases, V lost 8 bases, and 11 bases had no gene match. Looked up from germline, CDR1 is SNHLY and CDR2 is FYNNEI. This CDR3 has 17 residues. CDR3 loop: CASDASGVAVAKNIQYF. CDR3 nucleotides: TGTGCCAGCGATGCTAGCGGGGTCGCAGTAGCCAAAAACATTCAGTACTTC.

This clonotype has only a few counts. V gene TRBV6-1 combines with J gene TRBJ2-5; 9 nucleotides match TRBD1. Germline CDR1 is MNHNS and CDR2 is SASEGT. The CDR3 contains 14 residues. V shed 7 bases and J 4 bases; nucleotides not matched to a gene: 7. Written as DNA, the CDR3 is TGTGCCAGCAACACACAGGGGGCCGGAGAGACCCAGTACTTC. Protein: CASNTQGAGETQYF.

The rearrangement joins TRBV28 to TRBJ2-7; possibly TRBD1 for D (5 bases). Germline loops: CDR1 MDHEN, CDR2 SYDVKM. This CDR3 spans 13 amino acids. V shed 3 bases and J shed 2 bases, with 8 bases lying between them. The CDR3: CASSLVRAYEQYF. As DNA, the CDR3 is TGTGCCAGCAGTTTGGTCAGGGCCTACGAGCAGTACTTC.

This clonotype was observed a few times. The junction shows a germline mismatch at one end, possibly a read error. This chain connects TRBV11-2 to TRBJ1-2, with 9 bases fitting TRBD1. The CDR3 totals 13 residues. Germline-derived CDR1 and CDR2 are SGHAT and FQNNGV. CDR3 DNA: TGTGCCAGCAGCTCCCCGGGACAGGGTGTCCTCCGCTTC. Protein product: CASSSPGQGVLRF.

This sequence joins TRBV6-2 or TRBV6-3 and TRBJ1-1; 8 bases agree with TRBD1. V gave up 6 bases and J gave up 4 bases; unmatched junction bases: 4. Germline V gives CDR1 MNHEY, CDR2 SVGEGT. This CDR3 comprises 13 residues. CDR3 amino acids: CASSRGTGTEAFF. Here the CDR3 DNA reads TGTGCCAGCAGCCGGGGGACAGGCACTGAAGCTTTCTTT.

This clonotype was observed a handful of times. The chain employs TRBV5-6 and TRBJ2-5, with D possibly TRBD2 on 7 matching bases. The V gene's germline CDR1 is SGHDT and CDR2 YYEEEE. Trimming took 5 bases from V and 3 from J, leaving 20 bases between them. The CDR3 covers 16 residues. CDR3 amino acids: CASRGGWGAQEETQYF. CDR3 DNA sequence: TGTGCCAGCAGGGGGGGGTGGGGGGCCCAAGAAGAGACCCAGTACTTC.